Listed below are T cell receptor beta chains from one sample, sequenced in a study of blood T cell repertoires in COVID-19. Profiling relied on immunoSEQ multiplex PCR, and the TCRdb table lists in-frame clones only, not all of them. The sample gives hundreds of thousands of clones, around nine tenths of which show up once; 1.5% to 2% is in the top ten. The sample taken for sequencing was PBMCs or T cells enriched from blood (not recorded which). Receptors were obtained from a woman aged 18-29 years who had recovered from COVID-19. The CDR3 runs from the conserved cysteine through the conserved F or W. D genes are given only for firm matches. Some rows mark clone size as missing; the rest say once, few, many or name a class of expanded clone.

CDR3 length: 17
clone size: -
J gene: TRBJ2-1
V gene: TRBV4-3
D gene: TRBD2
CDR3 DNA: TGCGCCAGCAGCCAAGAACCGGGACTAGCGGGGCGGAGGGAGCAGTTCTTC
CDR3 protein: CASSQEPGLAGRREQFF

CDR3 length: 14
clone size: few
J gene: TRBJ1-1
V gene: TRBV5-4
D gene: -
CDR3 DNA: TGTGCCAGCAGCCTTATCGGGTTGCGAACTGAAGCTTTCTTT
CDR3 protein: CASSLIGLRTEAFF

CDR3 length: 17
clone size: -
J gene: TRBJ2-5
V gene: TRBV3-1/TRBV3-2
D gene: TRBD2
CDR3 DNA: TGTGCCAGCAGCCAAGATTTCAGCGGGGATTGCCAAGAGACCCAGTACTTC
CDR3 protein: CASSQDFSGDCQETQYF

CDR3 length: 14
clone size: -
J gene: TRBJ2-6
V gene: TRBV6-1
D gene: -
CDR3 DNA: TGTGCCAGCAGTGAGAGGGCTGGGGCCAACGTCCTGACTTTC
CDR3 protein: CASSERAGANVLTF

CDR3 length: 13
clone size: -
J gene: TRBJ2-1
V gene: TRBV10-3
D gene: TRBD2
CDR3 DNA: TGTGCCGCCACTAGCGGGACTCTGAATGAGCAGTTCTTC
CDR3 protein: CAATSGTLNEQFF

CDR3 length: 12
clone size: -
J gene: TRBJ1-3
V gene: TRBV19
D gene: -
CDR3 DNA: TGTGCCAGTTCACAGTTTGGAAACACCATATATTTT
CDR3 protein: CASSQFGNTIYF

CDR3 length: 13
clone size: -
J gene: TRBJ1-3
V gene: TRBV2
D gene: -
CDR3 DNA: TGTGCCAGCAGTGGAGGGTCTGGAAACACCATATATTTT
CDR3 protein: CASSGGSGNTIYF

CDR3 length: 13
clone size: -
J gene: TRBJ1-1
V gene: TRBV27
D gene: -
CDR3 DNA: TGTGCCAGCAGTTTATACACCAACACTGAAGCTTTCTTT
CDR3 protein: CASSLYTNTEAFF

CDR3 length: 16
clone size: -
J gene: TRBJ1-5
V gene: TRBV18
D gene: TRBD1
CDR3 DNA: TGTGCCAGCTCACCATCCAGAGGGGGCGCAGGGCAGCCCCAGCATTTT
CDR3 protein: CASSPSRGGAGQPQHF

CDR3 length: 14
clone size: -
J gene: TRBJ2-3
V gene: TRBV9
D gene: TRBD2
CDR3 DNA: TGTGCCAGCAGCGTAACTGGACTAGCAAATACGCAGTATTTT
CDR3 protein: CASSVTGLANTQYF

CDR3 length: 15
clone size: -
J gene: TRBJ1-2
V gene: TRBV5-1
D gene: -
CDR3 DNA: TGCGCCAGCAGCTTCCTTGGGGGGACTAACTATGGCTACACCTTC
CDR3 protein: CASSFLGGTNYGYTF

CDR3 length: 15
clone size: -
J gene: TRBJ1-6
V gene: TRBV10-3
D gene: -
CDR3 DNA: TGTGCCATCAGTTCGTCTAGCTCCTATAATTCACCCCTCCACTTT
CDR3 protein: CAISSSSSYNSPLHF

CDR3 length: 14
clone size: -
J gene: TRBJ1-1
V gene: TRBV10-3
D gene: TRBD1
CDR3 DNA: TGTGCCATCAGCGGGACAGGGGGAAGGTCTGAAGCTTTCTTT
CDR3 protein: CAISGTGGRSEAFF

CDR3 length: 13
clone size: -
J gene: TRBJ1-1
V gene: TRBV7-9
D gene: TRBD1
CDR3 DNA: TGTGCCAGCAGCTTAAGACAGGGCGAGGAAGCTTTCTTT
CDR3 protein: CASSLRQGEEAFF

CDR3 length: 14
clone size: -
J gene: TRBJ1-5
V gene: TRBV20-1
D gene: -
CDR3 DNA: TGCAGTGCTAGTACCCAGGCCTACAATCAGCCCCAGCATTTT
CDR3 protein: CSASTQAYNQPQHF

CDR3 length: 9
clone size: -
J gene: TRBJ1-2
V gene: TRBV12-3/TRBV12-4
D gene: -
CDR3 DNA: TGTGCCAGCAGTTCCCCCCTCACCTTC
CDR3 protein: CASSSPLTF

CDR3 length: 12
clone size: once
J gene: TRBJ2-7
V gene: TRBV24-1
D gene: -
CDR3 DNA: TGTGCCACCAGTGAACGGAGGGGCGAGCAGTACTTC
CDR3 protein: CATSERRGEQYF